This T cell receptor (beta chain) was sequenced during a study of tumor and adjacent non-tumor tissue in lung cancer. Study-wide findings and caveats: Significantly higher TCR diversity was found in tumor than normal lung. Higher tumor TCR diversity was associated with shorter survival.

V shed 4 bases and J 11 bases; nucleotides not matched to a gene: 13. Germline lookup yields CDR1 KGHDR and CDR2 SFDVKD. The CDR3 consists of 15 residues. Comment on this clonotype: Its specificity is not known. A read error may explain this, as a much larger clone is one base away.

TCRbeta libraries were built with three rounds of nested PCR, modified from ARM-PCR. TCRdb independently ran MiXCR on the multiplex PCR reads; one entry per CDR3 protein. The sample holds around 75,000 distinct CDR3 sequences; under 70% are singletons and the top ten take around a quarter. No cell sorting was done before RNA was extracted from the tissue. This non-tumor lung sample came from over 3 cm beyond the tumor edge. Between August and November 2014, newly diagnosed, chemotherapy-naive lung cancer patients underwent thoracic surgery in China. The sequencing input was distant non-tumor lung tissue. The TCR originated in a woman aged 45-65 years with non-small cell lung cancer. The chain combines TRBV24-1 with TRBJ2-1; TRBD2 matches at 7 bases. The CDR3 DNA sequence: TGTGCCACCAGTGACCGGACTAGGTTTGACGATAAGCAGTTCTTC. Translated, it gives CATSDRTRFDDKQFF.